The source of this T cell receptor (beta chain) is a study of T cell clonotyping in hematopoietic cell transplantation. Study context: Recipient samples before transplant were obtained post-cytoreduction.

Data came from immunoSEQ multiplex PCR; TCRdb stores just in-frame clones and leaves some out. The profile covers around 80,000 clones, with around 96% appearing a single time and around 1.7% taken by the ten largest. Study conclusions and caveats: Recipient TCR diversity dropped after transplant; expanded clonotypes rose from day 30 to 180.

Noted time point: recipient sample about 28 days before transplant, after cytoreduction. The CDR3 is made up of 14 amino acids. Germline CDR1 and CDR2: WNHNN and SYGVQD (reference sequence). Trimming pared 7 bases from V and 5 bases from J, leaving 17 bases between. As for this clone: Its matching antigen is unknown.

The sequenced sample was peripheral blood mononuclear cells, obtained before stem cell transplant. The sequence was obtained from a woman aged 50 to 60 with acute myeloid leukemia. Some clones in this sample may be carry-over from other donors' samples. This chain connects TRBV10-1 to TRBJ1-2; D uncertain. The CDR3 is CASIWQAELYGYTF. The CDR3 bases are TGCGCCAGCATTTGGCAGGCTGAATTGTATGGCTACACCTTC.